The T cell receptor beta chain described here comes from a study of cytomegalovirus exposure and HLA in healthy donors. Overall study findings and caveats: Earlier analysis yielded a pattern in which most TCR beta V segments were productive about 87% or about 30% of the time. Most TCR sequences showed up rarely, but some public TCRs showed up in many donors. Presence/absence analyses assumed roughly uniform sequencing depth across donors.

This clone was counted a single time. Antigen: not known. Both 60 Vbeta primers and 13 Jbeta primers went into the PCR. The repertoire was sequenced with immunoSEQ multiplex PCR; TCRdb's copy has only in-frame clones and lacks some. The table has about 120,000 clones, roughly four fifths seen once; the top ten hold roughly 3.5%. V lost 7 bases to trimming and J lost 4 bases, with 14 bases between them. Germline V gene data show CDR1 as MDHEN and CDR2 as SYDVKM. CDR3 length: 14 residues. The sequencing sample was made of PBMCs. The J gene is TRBJ2-1, the V gene TRBV28; possible D gene TRBD2, 6 bases. The sequence was obtained from a woman in her forties in good health and CMV-seropositive. CDR3 DNA: TGTGCCAGCACCAACCCGGGGGTTTACAATGAGCAGTTCTTC. Translation: CASTNPGVYNEQFF.